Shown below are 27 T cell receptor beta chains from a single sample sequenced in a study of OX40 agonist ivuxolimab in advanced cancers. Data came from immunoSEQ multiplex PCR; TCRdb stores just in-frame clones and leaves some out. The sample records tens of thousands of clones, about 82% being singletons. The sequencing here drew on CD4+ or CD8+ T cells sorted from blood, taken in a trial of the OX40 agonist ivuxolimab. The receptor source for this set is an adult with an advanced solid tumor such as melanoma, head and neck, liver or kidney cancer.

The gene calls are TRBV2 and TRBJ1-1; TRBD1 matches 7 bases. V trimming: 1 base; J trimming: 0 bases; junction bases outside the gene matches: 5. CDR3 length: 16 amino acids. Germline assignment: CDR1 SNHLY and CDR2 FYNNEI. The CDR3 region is CASSEGRGYMNTEAFF. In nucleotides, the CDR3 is TGTGCCAGCAGTGAAGGCAGGGGGTACATGAACACTGAAGCTTTCTTT.

The CDR3, as DNA: TGTGCCAGCAGCGGGGGTGGGGCCTCCTACAATGAGCAGTTCTTC. Encoded protein: CASSGGGASYNEQFF. The J gene is TRBJ2-1, the V gene TRBV21-1. TRBV21-1 is a pseudogene locus. CDR3 size: 15 residues.

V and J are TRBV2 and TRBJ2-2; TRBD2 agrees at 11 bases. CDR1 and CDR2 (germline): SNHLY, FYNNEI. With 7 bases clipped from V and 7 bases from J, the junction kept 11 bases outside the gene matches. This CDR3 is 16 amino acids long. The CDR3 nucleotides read TGTGCCAGCATTCCCGAGATAGCGGGGGGGAGCGGGGAGCTGTTTTTT. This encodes CASIPEIAGGSGELFF.

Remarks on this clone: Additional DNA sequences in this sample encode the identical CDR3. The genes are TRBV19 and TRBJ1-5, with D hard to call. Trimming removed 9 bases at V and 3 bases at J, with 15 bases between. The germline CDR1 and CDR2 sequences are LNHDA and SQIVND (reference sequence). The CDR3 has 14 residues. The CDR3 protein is CASQRRQDNQPQHF. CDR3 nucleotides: TGTGCCAGCCAGAGACGGCAGGACAATCAGCCCCAGCATTTT.

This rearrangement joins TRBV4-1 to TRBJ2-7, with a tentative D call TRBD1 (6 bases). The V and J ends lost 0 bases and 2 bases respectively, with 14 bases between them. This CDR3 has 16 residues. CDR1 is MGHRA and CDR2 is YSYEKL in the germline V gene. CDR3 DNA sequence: TGCGCCAGCAGCCAAGAACCGGGACAAGGGCCCTACGAGCAGTACTTC. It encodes CASSQEPGQGPYEQYF.

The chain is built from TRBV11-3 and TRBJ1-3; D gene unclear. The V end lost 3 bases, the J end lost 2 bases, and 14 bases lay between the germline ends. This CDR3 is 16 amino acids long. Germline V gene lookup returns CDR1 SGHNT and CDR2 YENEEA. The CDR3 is CASSLRRSGAGNTIYF. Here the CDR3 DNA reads TGTGCCAGCAGCTTGAGAAGGAGCGGAGCTGGAAACACCATATATTTT.

CDR3 in amino acids: CSVEGSGTANYGYTF. The CDR3 DNA reads TGCAGCGTTGAAGGGTCTGGGACAGCTAACTATGGCTACACCTTC. V gene TRBV29-1 combines with J gene TRBJ1-2; 7 bases fit TRBD1. This CDR3 is 15 amino acids long. Germline-derived CDR1 and CDR2 are SQVTM and ANQGSEA. Losses at the gene ends were 1 base for V and 0 bases for J; bases not matched to a gene: 5.

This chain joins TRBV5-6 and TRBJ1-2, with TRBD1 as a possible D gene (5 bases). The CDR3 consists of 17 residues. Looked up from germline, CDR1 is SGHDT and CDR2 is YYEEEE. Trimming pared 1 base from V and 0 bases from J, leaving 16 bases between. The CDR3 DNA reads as TGTGCCAGCAGCTTGAACGGTTGGGGCCTAGCTAACTATGGCTACACCTTC. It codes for CASSLNGWGLANYGYTF.

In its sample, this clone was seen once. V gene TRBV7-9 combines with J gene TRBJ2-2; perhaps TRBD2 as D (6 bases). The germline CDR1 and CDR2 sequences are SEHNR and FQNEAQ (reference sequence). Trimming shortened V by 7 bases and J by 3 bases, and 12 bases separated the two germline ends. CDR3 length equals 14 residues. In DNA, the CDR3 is TGTGCCAGCAAGGGGAGGCGGGACACCGGGGAGCTGTTTTTT. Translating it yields CASKGRRDTGELFF.

CDR3 sequence: CASSIDIGIGTEAFF. The CDR3 coding sequence is TGTGCCAGTAGTATAGATATTGGGATAGGCACTGAAGCTTTCTTT. The J gene is TRBJ1-1, the V gene TRBV19; D remains unclear. Looked up from germline, CDR1 is LNHDA and CDR2 is SQIVND (reference sequence). With 0 bases removed from V and 4 bases from J, the gap between germline ends came to 12 bases. The CDR3 is made up of 15 amino acids. Complete variable domain (other parts from reference TRBV19 and TRBJ1-1): DGGITQSPKYLFRKEGQNVTLSCEQNLNHDAMYWYRQDPGQGLRLIYYSQIVNDFQKGDIAEGYSVSREKKESFPLTVTSAQKNPTAFYLCASSIDIGIGTEAFFGQGTRLTVV.

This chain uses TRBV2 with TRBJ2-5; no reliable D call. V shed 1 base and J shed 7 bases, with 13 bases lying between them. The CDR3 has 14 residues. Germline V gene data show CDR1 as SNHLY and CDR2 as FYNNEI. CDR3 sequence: CASSEDSAAGTQYF. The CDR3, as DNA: TGTGCCAGCAGTGAAGACTCGGCAGCAGGGACCCAGTACTTC.

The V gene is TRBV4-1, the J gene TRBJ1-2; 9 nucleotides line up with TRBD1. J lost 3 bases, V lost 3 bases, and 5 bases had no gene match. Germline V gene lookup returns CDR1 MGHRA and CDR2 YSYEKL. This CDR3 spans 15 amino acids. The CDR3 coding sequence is TGCGCCAGCAGCCATCGAGGACAGGGGCACTATGGCTACACCTTC. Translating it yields CASSHRGQGHYGYTF.

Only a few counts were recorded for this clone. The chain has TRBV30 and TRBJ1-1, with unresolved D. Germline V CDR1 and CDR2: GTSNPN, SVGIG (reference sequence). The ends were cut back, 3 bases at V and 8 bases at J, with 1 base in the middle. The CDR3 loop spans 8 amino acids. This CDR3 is CAWSEAFF. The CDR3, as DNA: TGTGCCTGGAGCGAAGCTTTCTTT.

This chain's CDR3 is CASSLSAGPDTQYF. CDR3 nucleotides: TGTGCCAGCAGCTTAAGTGCAGGGCCAGATACGCAGTATTTT. J is TRBJ2-3 and V is TRBV7-3; D may be TRBD1 (5 bases). This CDR3 has 14 amino acids. V lost 1 base to trimming and J lost 4 bases, with 9 bases between them. From germline, CDR1 is SGHTA and CDR2 FQGTGA.

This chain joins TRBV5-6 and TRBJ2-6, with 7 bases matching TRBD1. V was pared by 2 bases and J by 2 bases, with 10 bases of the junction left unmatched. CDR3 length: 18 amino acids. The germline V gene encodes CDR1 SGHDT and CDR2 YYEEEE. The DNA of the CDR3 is TGTGCCAGCAGCTTAACAGGGGAAGTAAGGGCTGGGGCCAACGTCCTGACTTTC. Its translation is CASSLTGEVRAGANVLTF.

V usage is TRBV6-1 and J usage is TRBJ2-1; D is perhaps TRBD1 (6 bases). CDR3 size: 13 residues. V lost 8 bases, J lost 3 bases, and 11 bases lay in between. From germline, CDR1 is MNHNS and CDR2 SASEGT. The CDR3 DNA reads TGTGCCAGCTGGGGCAGGGGCTACAATGAGCAGTTCTTC. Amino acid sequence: CASWGRGYNEQFF.

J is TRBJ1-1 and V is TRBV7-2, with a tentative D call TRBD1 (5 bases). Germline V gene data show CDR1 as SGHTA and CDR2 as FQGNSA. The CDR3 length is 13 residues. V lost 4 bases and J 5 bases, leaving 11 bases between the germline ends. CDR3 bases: TGTGCCAGCAGCTCGGGACCCCGTACTGAAGCTTTCTTT. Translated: CASSSGPRTEAFF.

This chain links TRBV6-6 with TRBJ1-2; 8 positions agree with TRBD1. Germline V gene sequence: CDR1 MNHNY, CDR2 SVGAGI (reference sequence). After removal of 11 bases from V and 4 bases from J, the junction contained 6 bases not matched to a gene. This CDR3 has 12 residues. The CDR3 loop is CACLDRAYGYTF. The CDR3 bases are TGTGCCTGCCTGGACAGGGCCTATGGCTACACCTTC.

Here the CDR3 reads CASSFSGDGGKLFF. As DNA, the CDR3 is TGCGCCAGCAGCTTCTCCGGCGACGGGGGAAAACTGTTTTTT. The rearrangement joins TRBV5-1 to TRBJ1-4; possible D gene TRBD1, 5 bases. Germline assignment: CDR1 SGHRS and CDR2 YFSETQ. CDR3 length: 14 amino acids. V was pared by 2 bases and J by 10 bases, with 15 bases between. Supplemented by reference TRBV5-1 and TRBJ1-4, the full variable domain reads KAGVTQTPRYLIKTRGQQVTLSCSPISGHRSVSWYQQTPGQGLQFLFEYFSETQRNKGNFPGRFSGRQFSNSRSEMNVSTLELGDSALYLCASSFSGDGGKLFFGSGTQLSVL.

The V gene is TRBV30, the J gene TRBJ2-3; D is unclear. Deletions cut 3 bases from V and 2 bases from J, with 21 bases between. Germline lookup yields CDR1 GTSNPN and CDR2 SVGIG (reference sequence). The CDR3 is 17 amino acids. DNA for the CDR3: TGTGCCTGGAGCTTGCCTACATTTTTCTTACACACAGATACGCAGTATTTT. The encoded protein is CAWSLPTFFLHTDTQYF.

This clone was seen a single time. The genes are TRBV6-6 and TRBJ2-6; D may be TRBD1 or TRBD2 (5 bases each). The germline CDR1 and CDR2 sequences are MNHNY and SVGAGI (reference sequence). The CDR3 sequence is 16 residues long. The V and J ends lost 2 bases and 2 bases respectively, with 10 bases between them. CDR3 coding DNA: TGTGCCAGCAGTTACGGGGGTGGCCCTGGGGCCAACGTCCTGACTTTC. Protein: CASSYGGGPGANVLTF.

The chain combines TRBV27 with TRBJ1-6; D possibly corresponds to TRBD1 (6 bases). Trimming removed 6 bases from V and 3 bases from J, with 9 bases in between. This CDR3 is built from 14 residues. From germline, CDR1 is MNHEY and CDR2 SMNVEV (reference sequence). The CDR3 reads CASRRTDYNSPLHF. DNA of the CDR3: TGTGCCAGCAGGAGGACAGACTATAATTCACCCCTCCACTTT.

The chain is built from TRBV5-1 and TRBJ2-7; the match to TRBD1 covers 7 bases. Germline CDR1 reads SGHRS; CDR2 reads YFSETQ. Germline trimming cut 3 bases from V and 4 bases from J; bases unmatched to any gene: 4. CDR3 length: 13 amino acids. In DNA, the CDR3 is TGCGCCAGCAGCTCGACAGGGCTTTACGAGCAGTACTTC. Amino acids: CASSSTGLYEQYF.

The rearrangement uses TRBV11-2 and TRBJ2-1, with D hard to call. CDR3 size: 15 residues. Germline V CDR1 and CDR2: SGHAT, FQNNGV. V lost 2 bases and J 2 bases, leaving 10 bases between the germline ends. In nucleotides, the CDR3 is TGTGCCAGCAGCTTAACAAGTGGCGCCTACAATGAGCAGTTCTTC. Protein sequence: CASSLTSGAYNEQFF. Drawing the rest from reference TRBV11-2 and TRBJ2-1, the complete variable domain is EAGVAQSPRYKIIEKRQSVAFWCNPISGHATLYWYQQILGQGPKLLIQFQNNGVVDDSQLPKDRFSAERLKGVDSTLKIQPAKLEDSAVYLCASSLTSGAYNEQFFGPGTRLTVL.

CDR3 nucleotides: TGTGCCAGCAATTACAGGGATGGCTATGGCTACACCTTC. This sequence encodes CASNYRDGYGYTF. The rearrangement uses TRBV2 and TRBJ1-2, with D possibly TRBD1 on 6 matching bases. V was clipped by 7 bases and J by 4 bases, with 13 bases between them. The CDR3 extends over 13 amino acids. Germline values: CDR1 SNHLY, CDR2 FYNNEI.

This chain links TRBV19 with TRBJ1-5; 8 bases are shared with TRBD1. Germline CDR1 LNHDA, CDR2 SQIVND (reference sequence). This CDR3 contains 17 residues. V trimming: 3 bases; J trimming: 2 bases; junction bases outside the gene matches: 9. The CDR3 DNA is TGTGCCAGTAGTATCCGCGGACAGGGCCAAGGCAATCAGCCCCAGCATTTT. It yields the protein CASSIRGQGQGNQPQHF.

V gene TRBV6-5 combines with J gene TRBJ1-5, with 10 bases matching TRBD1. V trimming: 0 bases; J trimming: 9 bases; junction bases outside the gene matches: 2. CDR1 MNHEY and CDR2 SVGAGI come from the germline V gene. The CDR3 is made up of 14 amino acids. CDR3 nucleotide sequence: TGTGCCAGCAGTTACTCGGGACAGGGGTGGCCCCAGCATTTT. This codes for CASSYSGQGWPQHF.